This passage covers 21 T cell receptor beta chains from one sample sequenced in a study of blood T cell repertoires in COVID-19. TCRdb keeps only in-frame clones here, not all; method: immunoSEQ multiplex PCR. The repertoire holds around 90,000 clones, with approximately 86% as singletons. Material: peripheral blood. The receptor set was obtained from a woman in her seventies with active or convalescent COVID-19.

V and J are TRBV7-2 and TRBJ1-1; 7 nucleotides line up with TRBD1. Germline values: CDR1 SGHTA, CDR2 FQGNSA. Germline trimming cut 3 bases from V and 3 bases from J; bases unmatched to any gene: 7. The CDR3 contains 15 residues. For the CDR3, the DNA is TGTGCCAGCAGCTTTCGGACAGGTATCGACACTGAAGCTTTCTTT. Its protein product is CASSFRTGIDTEAFF.

The CDR3, as DNA: TGTGCCAGCTCACTCGGACAGGCGGTGAACACTGAAGCTTTCTTT. This gives the protein CASSLGQAVNTEAFF. The rearrangement links TRBV18 to TRBJ1-1; 7 positions match TRBD1. This CDR3 is 15 amino acids long. The ends lost 4 bases at V and 0 bases at J; junction bases unmatched: 5. Germline lookup yields CDR1 KGHSH and CDR2 LQKENI.

The J gene is TRBJ1-1, the V gene TRBV19; TRBD1 is a possible D gene (6 bases). The CDR3 consists of 14 residues. Per germline, CDR1 LNHDA and CDR2 SQIVND (reference sequence). With 5 bases removed from V and 3 bases from J, the gap between germline ends came to 13 bases. In DNA, the CDR3 is TGTGCCAGTAGTCCCTTGACAGGAGACACTGAAGCTTTCTTT. This gives the protein CASSPLTGDTEAFF.

The sample holds a few counts of this clone. The chain joins TRBV11-2 to TRBJ1-2; D unclear. V was trimmed by 2 bases and J by 5 bases, leaving 6 bases between them. Per germline, CDR1 SGHAT and CDR2 FQNNGV. This CDR3 contains 12 residues. CDR3 in DNA: TGTGCCAGCAGCTTAAGCCGTTATGGCTACACCTTC. Its translation is CASSLSRYGYTF.

The chain couples TRBV5-1 to TRBJ1-4; D is undetermined. Looked up from germline, CDR1 is SGHRS and CDR2 is YFSETQ. This CDR3 spans 14 amino acids. The V end lost 2 bases, the J end lost 8 bases, and 13 bases lay between the germline ends. This CDR3 is CASSFEAVGEKLFF. DNA of the CDR3: TGCGCCAGCAGCTTTGAAGCGGTGGGGGAAAAACTGTTTTTT.

CDR3: CASSYDGARSTDTQYF. The CDR3 DNA follows: TGTGCCAGCAGTTACGATGGGGCTAGAAGCACAGATACGCAGTATTTT. The chain employs TRBV6-6 and TRBJ2-3, with D perhaps matching TRBD1 (5 bases). V lost 2 bases, J lost 0 bases, and 12 bases lay in between. Looked up from germline, CDR1 is MNHNY and CDR2 is SVGAGI (reference sequence). This CDR3 has 16 amino acids.

This clone was picked up one time. This CDR3 is CATTPRGTYEQYF. The CDR3 region has the DNA TGTGCCACCACCCCCCGAGGCACCTACGAGCAGTACTTC. The rearrangement uses TRBV10-3 and TRBJ2-7; D call uncertain. The CDR3 length is 13 residues. V dropped 10 bases and J dropped 2 bases, with 15 bases sitting between them. In germline, CDR1 is ENHRY, CDR2 SYGVKD.

The chain combines TRBV28 with TRBJ2-6; D not certain. In germline, CDR1 is MDHEN, CDR2 SYDVKM. The CDR3 consists of 14 residues. The ends were cut back, 9 bases at V and 0 bases at J, with 9 bases in the middle. The CDR3 spells CASTPGSGANVLTF. The CDR3 bases are TGTGCCAGTACTCCGGGCTCTGGGGCCAACGTCCTGACTTTC.

V gene TRBV5-6 combines with J gene TRBJ1-2, with D possibly being TRBD1 (6 bases). Germline V lookup: CDR1 SGHDT, CDR2 YYEEEE. With 0 bases removed from V and 0 bases from J, the gap between germline ends came to 6 bases. This CDR3 region has 14 residues. The CDR3 DNA follows: TGTGCCAGCAGCTTGGGACAGGCTAACTATGGCTACACCTTC. It specifies CASSLGQANYGYTF.

The chain couples TRBV7-9 to TRBJ2-2; D is undetermined. Germline V CDR1 and CDR2: SEHNR, FQNEAQ (reference sequence). Deletions cut 5 bases from V and 1 base from J, with 8 bases between. The length of the CDR3 is 14 residues. This CDR3 is CASSPNRNTGELFF. The CDR3 DNA follows: TGTGCCAGCAGCCCAAATAGGAACACCGGGGAGCTGTTTTTT.

There are a few counts of this clone. This sequence joins TRBV10-3 and TRBJ1-1; D gene uncertain. Per germline, CDR1 ENHRY and CDR2 SYGVKD. With 3 bases removed from V and 1 base from J, the gap between germline ends came to 3 bases. This CDR3 is 12 amino acids long. CDR3: CAISDRNTEAFF. The CDR3 bases are TGTGCCATCAGTGACAGGAACACTGAAGCTTTCTTT.

This clone appeared a single time. The junction differs from germline at one of its ends, possibly a read error. The rearrangement joins TRBV5-1 to TRBJ1-2; D is unresolved. CDR1 is SGHRS, CDR2 YFSETQ, per germline. This CDR3 comprises 15 residues. This CDR3 is CATSQGEGSNYGYTF. In DNA, the CDR3 is TGCGCCACCAGCCAAGGTGAGGGTTCTAACTATGGCTACACCTTC.

This chain links TRBV27 with TRBJ1-6; 9 nucleotides match TRBD1. V was clipped by 2 bases and J by 6 bases; unmatched bases: 11. CDR1 and CDR2 from the germline V gene are MNHEY and SMNVEV (reference sequence). The CDR3 has 18 residues. CDR3: CASSLRTSGTGFNSPLHF. The DNA for the CDR3 is TGTGCCAGCAGTTTAAGGACCAGCGGGACAGGGTTTAATTCACCCCTCCACTTT.

This sequence joins TRBV6-6 and TRBJ2-7; D is possibly TRBD2 (6 bases). The CDR3 sequence is 14 residues long. Looked up from germline, CDR1 is MNHNY and CDR2 is SVGAGI (reference sequence). Trimming took off 9 bases at V and 1 base at J, with 16 bases between the two ends. CDR3 region: CASIPGTVSYEQYF. DNA of the CDR3: TGTGCCAGTATCCCCGGGACTGTATCCTACGAGCAGTACTTC.

This rearrangement joins TRBV11-2 to TRBJ2-4; D not resolved. This CDR3 contains 16 residues. Trimming pared 4 bases from V and 2 bases from J, leaving 15 bases between. Germline loops: CDR1 SGHAT, CDR2 FQNNGV. The CDR3 is CASSSTGSRTKNIQYF. CDR3 bases: TGTGCCAGCAGCTCCACCGGGTCCCGTACCAAAAACATTCAGTACTTC.

The chain is built from TRBV4-1 and TRBJ1-4; D is ambiguous. The CDR3 is 13 residues long. Germline assignment: CDR1 MGHRA and CDR2 YSYEKL. Trimming shortened V by 2 bases and J by 5 bases, and 6 bases separated the two germline ends. CDR3 region: CASSQWRNEKLFF. The CDR3 coding sequence is TGCGCCAGCAGCCAATGGAGAAATGAAAAACTGTTTTTT.

This clone was detected only a few times. The chain carries TRBV19 and TRBJ1-6; 8 nucleotides match TRBD1. V dropped 5 bases and J dropped 7; count of bases not matched to a gene: 4. Germline values: CDR1 LNHDA, CDR2 SQIVND (reference sequence). This CDR3 has 14 amino acids. CDR3 sequence reads: CASSPGQDNSPLHF. The CDR3 region has the DNA TGTGCCAGTAGTCCGGGACAGGACAATTCACCCCTCCACTTT.

This clone is a singleton in its sample. The rearrangement joins TRBV28 to TRBJ2-3; TRBD2 agrees at 12 bases. Germline assignment: CDR1 MDHEN and CDR2 SYDVKM. The ends lost 5 bases at V and 6 bases at J; junction bases unmatched: 12. This CDR3 contains 17 residues. DNA of the CDR3: TGTGCCAGCAGTCTGTTTAGTACTAGCGGGGGGCGCGATACGCAGTATTTT. Translation gives CASSLFSTSGGRDTQYF.

The gene calls are TRBV7-2 and TRBJ2-1; D might be TRBD1 (6 bases). Per the germline V gene, CDR1 is SGHTA and CDR2 is FQGNSA. Trimming stripped 4 bases from V and 3 bases from J, with 19 bases between. The CDR3 is made up of 17 amino acids. The CDR3 nucleotides are TGTGCCAGCAGCTCAAATAAACAGGGTTCGTTCTACAATGAGCAGTTCTTC. As protein: CASSSNKQGSFYNEQFF. The full variable domain, its missing parts supplied by reference TRBV7-2 and TRBJ2-1, is GAGVSQSPSNKVTEKGKDVELRCDPISGHTALYWYRQSLGQGLEFLIYFQGNSAPDKSGLPSDRFSAERTGGSVSTLTIQRTQQEDSAVYLCASSSNKQGSFYNEQFFGPGTRLTVL.

V is TRBV5-4 and J is TRBJ2-2; 9 nucleotides line up with TRBD1. The V gene's germline CDR1 is SGHNT and CDR2 YYREEE (reference sequence). The J segment lost 2 bases and the V segment lost 4 bases, leaving 3 bases of the junction unmatched. This CDR3 has 15 residues. The CDR3 DNA sequence: TGTGCCAGCAGCCAACAGGGGGCAAACACCGGGGAGCTGTTTTTT. Translating it yields CASSQQGANTGELFF. The variable domain in full, completed from reference TRBV5-4 and TRBJ2-2, reads ETGVTQSPTHLIKTRGQQVTLRCSSQSGHNTVSWYQQALGQGPQFIFQYYREEENGRGNFPPRFSGLQFPNYSSELNVNALELDDSALYLCASSQQGANTGELFFGEGSRLTVL.

The J gene is TRBJ1-5, the V gene TRBV18; 8 nucleotides line up with TRBD1. Germline V lookup: CDR1 KGHSH, CDR2 LQKENI. This CDR3 comprises 13 residues. With 6 bases clipped from V and 5 bases from J, the junction kept 3 bases outside the gene matches. The CDR3 reads CASSPGGDQPQHF. CDR3 bases: TGTGCCAGCTCTCCAGGGGGCGATCAGCCCCAGCATTTT. Filled out from reference TRBV18 and TRBJ1-5, the complete variable domain reads NAGVMQNPRHLVRRRGQEARLRCSPMKGHSHVYWYRQLPEEGLKFMVYLQKENIIDESGMPKERFSAEFPKEGPSILRIQQVVRGDSAAYFCASSPGGDQPQHFGDGTRLSIL.